The 28 T cell receptor beta chains below were found in one sample sequenced in a study of CD8+ T cells in alopecia areata (dated by TCRdb to the late 2010s). Preparation of the library involved the immunoSEQ multiplex PCR assay. RNA was extracted from all samples and reverse transcribed into cDNA as template for TCR sequencing. As stored in TCRdb, this immuneACCESS dataset retains in-frame rearrangements with V and J assigned. A fraction of the clones does not appear; measured against another copy, unresolved V genes explain less than half of the discrepancy, and the remainder lacks a known reason. The table for this sample lists 110,000 to 150,000 clones; roughly 64% of them were counted only once. The ten largest make up approximately 6.5% of the sample. Sample time point, as interpreted from the label and publication: baseline before oral tofacitinib. Sequenced material: CD4+ T cells sorted from blood, taken at week 0. These receptors were obtained from a human donor with alopecia areata.

This clone was seen more than once but under ten times. V and J are TRBV4-2 and TRBJ2-7; D remains ambiguous. Per germline, CDR1 LGHNA and CDR2 YNFKEQ. Trimming removed 1 base at V and 4 bases at J, with 8 bases between. This CDR3 is 13 amino acids long. CDR3 sequence (DNA): TGTGCCAGCAGCCAAGGCCTCCAGTACGAGCAGTACTTC. Residues: CASSQGLQYEQYF.

V gene TRBV9 combines with J gene TRBJ2-3; the D is unclear. The CDR3 runs 11 residues. Germline V gene sequence: CDR1 SGDLS, CDR2 YYNGEE. The germline V and J ends were trimmed by 0 bases and 9 bases, with 5 bases remaining between them. The CDR3 DNA is TGTGCCAGCAGCGTAGCCAGCACGCAGTATTTT. Its protein product is CASSVASTQYF.

The V and J genes are TRBV28 and TRBJ2-1; tentative D call: TRBD1 (6 bases). The CDR3 extends over 14 amino acids. Germline V gene sequence: CDR1 MDHEN, CDR2 SYDVKM. Trimming pared 2 bases from V and 7 bases from J, leaving 12 bases between. Here the CDR3 DNA reads TGTGCCAGCAGTTTACGGGCGAGGGGGAATGAGCAGTTCTTC. The encoded protein is CASSLRARGNEQFF.

V gene TRBV4-2 combines with J gene TRBJ1-2, with D unresolved. The CDR3 extends over 16 amino acids. Per the germline V gene, CDR1 is LGHNA and CDR2 is YNFKEQ. Deletions cut 0 bases from V and 2 bases from J, with 13 bases between. The CDR3 DNA follows: TGTGCCAGCAGCCAAGATAGTGTCTCATCAAACTATGGCTACACCTTC. Protein sequence: CASSQDSVSSNYGYTF.

V usage is TRBV19 and J usage is TRBJ1-1; D gene unclear. The length of the CDR3 is 17 residues. Per the germline V gene, CDR1 is LNHDA and CDR2 is SQIVND (reference sequence). V lost 5 bases and J lost 2, with 21 bases in between. CDR3 amino acids: CASSPPVLSGFNTEAFF. CDR3 bases: TGTGCCAGTAGTCCGCCGGTCCTCTCTGGGTTCAACACTGAAGCTTTCTTT.

The chain carries TRBV5-1 and TRBJ2-1; tentative D call: TRBD2 (6 bases). The V end lost 5 bases, the J end lost 11 bases, and 20 bases lay between the germline ends. Germline V lookup: CDR1 SGHRS, CDR2 YFSETQ. This CDR3 is 14 amino acids long. This chain's CDR3 is CASSSEMISGQQFF. The CDR3 DNA reads as TGCGCCAGCAGTTCTGAAATGATTAGCGGCCAGCAGTTCTTC.

This chain connects TRBV6-5 to TRBJ1-1; D possibly corresponds to TRBD1 (5 bases). This CDR3 is 13 amino acids long. The germline V and J ends were trimmed by 7 bases and 6 bases, with 15 bases remaining between them. CDR1 is MNHEY, CDR2 SVGAGI, per germline. The chain's CDR3 is CASTRSGMAEAFF. The CDR3 nucleotides read TGTGCCAGCACCAGGTCAGGGATGGCTGAAGCTTTCTTT.

The genes are TRBV13 and TRBJ2-2; possible D gene TRBD2, 5 bases. The germline V gene encodes CDR1 PRHDT and CDR2 FYEKMQ (reference sequence). This CDR3 is 14 amino acids long. V dropped 10 bases and J dropped 7 bases, with 19 bases sitting between them. CDR3 residues: CATKSSVGSGELFF. The CDR3 DNA follows: TGTGCCACCAAAAGCTCGGTGGGGAGCGGGGAGCTGTTTTTT.

The chain couples TRBV4-1 to TRBJ2-3; D unclear. Germline V lookup: CDR1 MGHRA, CDR2 YSYEKL. Trimming left V 1 base short and J 8 bases short, with 16 bases between. The CDR3 loop spans 15 amino acids. CDR3 region: CASSQVPWTAGTQYF. CDR3 nucleotides: TGCGCCAGCAGCCAAGTCCCCTGGACCGCCGGTACGCAGTATTTT.

V gene TRBV9 combines with J gene TRBJ1-1; D not certain. Germline CDR1 and CDR2: SGDLS and YYNGEE. CDR3 length: 14 residues. Trimming shortened V by 0 bases and J by 1 base, and 7 bases separated the two germline ends. The CDR3 region is CASSVGIQNTEAFF. The CDR3 DNA sequence: TGTGCCAGCAGCGTAGGGATTCAGAACACTGAAGCTTTCTTT.

This chain uses TRBV7-2 with TRBJ2-3; a possible D gene is TRBD2 (5 bases). From germline, CDR1 is SGHTA and CDR2 FQGNSA. Trimming took off 5 bases at V and 4 bases at J, with 16 bases between the two ends. The CDR3 spans 15 residues. CDR3: CASSLIASLADTQYF. As DNA, the CDR3 is TGTGCCAGCAGCCTAATTGCTAGCCTCGCAGATACGCAGTATTTT. Together with reference TRBV7-2 and TRBJ2-3, the CDR3 gives the full variable domain: GAGVSQSPSNKVTEKGKDVELRCDPISGHTALYWYRQSLGQGLEFLIYFQGNSAPDKSGLPSDRFSAERTGGSVSTLTIQRTQQEDSAVYLCASSLIASLADTQYFGPGTRLTVL.

This clone appeared a few times. The V call is TRBV7-2, the J call TRBJ2-5; D gene uncertain. Per germline, CDR1 SGHTA and CDR2 FQGNSA. V lost 4 bases and J lost 2, with 11 bases in between. The CDR3 length is 14 residues. The CDR3 DNA follows: TGTGCCAGCAGCTACCAGAAGGGACAAGAGACCCAGTACTTC. Encoded protein: CASSYQKGQETQYF.

In its sample, this clone was seen a few times. The V call is TRBV5-6, the J call TRBJ2-4; D is undetermined. This CDR3 comprises 16 residues. Germline lookup yields CDR1 SGHDT and CDR2 YYEEEE. V lost 4 bases, J lost 0 bases, and 14 bases lay in between. CDR3 loop: CASSLDLLLAKNIQYF. The CDR3 nucleotides read TGTGCCAGCAGCCTCGACCTACTTCTAGCCAAAAACATTCAGTACTTC.

CDR3 loop: CASSLVVGETQYF. The CDR3 DNA follows: TGTGCCAGCAGCTTAGTGGTGGGGGAGACCCAGTACTTC. V and J are TRBV7-2 and TRBJ2-5; D unresolved. The CDR3 length is 13 residues. The germline CDR1 and CDR2 sequences are SGHTA and FQGNSA. V lost 1 base, J lost 5 bases, and 8 bases lay in between.

V gene TRBV10-3 combines with J gene TRBJ2-7; possible D gene TRBD1, 6 bases. V lost 1 base and J lost 5, with 12 bases in between. The CDR3 covers 14 residues. The V gene's germline CDR1 is ENHRY and CDR2 SYGVKD. CDR3: CAISEYRVLNEQYF. CDR3 DNA: TGTGCCATCAGTGAGTACAGGGTATTAAACGAGCAGTACTTC.

This clone showed up just once. V usage is TRBV30 and J usage is TRBJ1-2, with 7 positions matching TRBD1. Unmatched junction bases numbered 12, after V lost 4 bases and J lost 7 bases. CDR1 GTSNPN and CDR2 SVGIG come from the germline V gene (reference sequence). The CDR3 is 14 amino acids. CDR3 sequence: CAWTLGGDSTGYTF. The CDR3 DNA sequence: TGTGCCTGGACCCTAGGGGGGGACAGCACTGGCTACACCTTC.

The CDR3 DNA reads as TGTGCCAGCAGCTTGGCGGGGGTTAACACAGATACGCAGTATTTT. Translating gives CASSLAGVNTDTQYF. The chain uses TRBV5-6 and TRBJ2-3; possible D gene TRBD2, 6 bases. Germline loops: CDR1 SGHDT, CDR2 YYEEEE. V gave up 0 bases and J gave up 2 bases, with 10 bases separating them. The CDR3 sequence is 15 residues long.

The chain uses TRBV29-1 and TRBJ2-5, with no clear D. Germline values: CDR1 SQVTM, CDR2 ANQGSEA. This CDR3 is built from 12 residues. Deletions cut 3 bases from V and 5 bases from J, with 10 bases between. The CDR3 bases are TGCAGCGTTGAGGGATTTGGGGAGACCCAGTACTTC. This sequence encodes CSVEGFGETQYF.

The rearrangement joins TRBV9 to TRBJ1-6; D unresolved. Trimming left V 7 bases short and J 7 bases short, with 15 bases between. Germline CDR1 and CDR2: SGDLS and YYNGEE. The CDR3 loop spans 14 amino acids. CDR3 nucleotide sequence: TGTGCCAGCCCTACGACCACTAGGAATTCACCCCTCCACTTT. It is translated as CASPTTTRNSPLHF.

This chain links TRBV29-1 with TRBJ1-1; D gene ambiguous. The V end was cut by 4 bases, the J end by 1 base, with 7 bases between. Germline-derived CDR1 and CDR2 are SQVTM and ANQGSEA. This CDR3 region has 12 residues. The CDR3 DNA reads TGCAGCGTTGCGACTCAGAACACTGAAGCTTTCTTT. Translating it yields CSVATQNTEAFF.

The chain couples TRBV30 to TRBJ2-2, with D tentatively TRBD1 (5 bases). V lost 8 bases and J lost 4, with 11 bases in between. Germline CDR1 and CDR2: GTSNPN and SVGIG (reference sequence). This CDR3 has 12 amino acids. The CDR3 spells CAAGWGTGELFF. CDR3 nucleotide sequence: TGTGCCGCAGGGTGGGGCACCGGGGAGCTGTTTTTT. Filled out from reference TRBV30 and TRBJ2-2, the complete variable domain reads SQTIHQWPATLVQPVGSPLSLECTVEGTSNPNLYWYRQAAGRGLQLLFYSVGIGQISSEVPQNLSASRPQDRQFILSSKKLLLSDSGFYLCAAGWGTGELFFGEGSRLTVL.

The chain carries TRBV4-2 and TRBJ1-1; D unclear. Trimming cost V 4 bases and J 5 bases, with 11 bases left between them. The CDR3 is 13 amino acids. Germline V gives CDR1 LGHNA, CDR2 YNFKEQ. The CDR3 nucleotides read TGTGCCAGCAGCCCGGGGTTGAGGACTGAAGCTTTCTTT. Its translation is CASSPGLRTEAFF.

The chain has TRBV6-6 and TRBJ2-7; no clear D gene. Trimming stripped 5 bases from V and 2 bases from J, with 10 bases between. The CDR3 covers 13 residues. Germline V gene data show CDR1 as MNHNY and CDR2 as SVGAGI (reference sequence). The CDR3 here is CASSTSVTYEQYF. Written as DNA, the CDR3 is TGTGCCAGCAGTACCTCAGTGACCTACGAGCAGTACTTC.

On this clone itself: At the DNA level, this CDR3 is encoded by other sequences in the same sample as well. V is TRBV6-5 and J is TRBJ1-1; D remains unclear. Between the trimmed V and J ends, which lost 0 bases and 0 bases, there was a span of 2 bases. CDR3 length: 13 amino acids. CDR1 MNHEY and CDR2 SVGAGI come from the germline V gene. The CDR3 region is CASSYSLNTEAFF. For the CDR3, the DNA is TGTGCCAGCAGTTACTCGTTGAACACTGAAGCTTTCTTT.

The genes are TRBV19 and TRBJ1-5; no firm D call. This CDR3 is built from 13 residues. V gave up 2 bases and J gave up 5 bases, with 7 bases separating them. Looked up from germline, CDR1 is LNHDA and CDR2 is SQIVND (reference sequence). CDR3 amino acids: CASSILEDQPQHF. In DNA, the CDR3 is TGTGCCAGTAGTATACTAGAGGATCAGCCCCAGCATTTT.

This clone was recorded only once. This chain uses TRBV25-1 with TRBJ2-7; a possible D gene is TRBD1 (6 bases). CDR3 length equals 16 residues. Germline CDR1 is MGHDK and CDR2 is SYGVNS. The V end was cut by 3 bases, the J end by 3 bases, with 18 bases between. DNA for the CDR3: TGTGCCAGCAGTGAGAGTGGTGGGACAAAACTCTACGAGCAGTACTTC. It yields the protein CASSESGGTKLYEQYF.

This chain links TRBV5-4 with TRBJ2-1, with 7 bases lining up with TRBD2. The CDR3 is 14 amino acids. The J segment lost 1 base and the V segment lost 2 bases, leaving 0 bases of the junction unmatched. The V gene's germline CDR1 is SGHNT and CDR2 YYREEE (reference sequence). CDR3 bases: TGTGCCAGCAGCTTCGGGGGGTCCTACAATGAGCAGTTCTTC. Protein sequence: CASSFGGSYNEQFF.

The rearrangement joins TRBV7-9 to TRBJ2-3; 10 bases line up with TRBD2. V shed 4 bases and J 1 base; nucleotides not matched to a gene: 5. Per germline, CDR1 SEHNR and CDR2 FQNEAQ (reference sequence). The CDR3 has 16 amino acids. The CDR3 DNA reads as TGTGCCAGCAGCTCCTCCGGGACTAGCGGCACAGATACGCAGTATTTT. Translation: CASSSSGTSGTDTQYF.